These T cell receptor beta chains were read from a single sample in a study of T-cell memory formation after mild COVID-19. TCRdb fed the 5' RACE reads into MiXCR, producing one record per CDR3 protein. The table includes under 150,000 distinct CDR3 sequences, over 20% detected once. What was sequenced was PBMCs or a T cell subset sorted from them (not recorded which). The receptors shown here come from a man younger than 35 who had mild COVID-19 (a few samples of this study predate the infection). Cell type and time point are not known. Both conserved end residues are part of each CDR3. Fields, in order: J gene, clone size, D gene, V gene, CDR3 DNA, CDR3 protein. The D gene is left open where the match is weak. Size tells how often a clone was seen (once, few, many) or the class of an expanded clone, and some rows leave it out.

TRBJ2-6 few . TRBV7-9 TGTGCCAGCAGACCCGGAGGTGTGGTGGAGGGGGCCAACGTCCTGACTTTC CASRPGGVVEGANVLTF
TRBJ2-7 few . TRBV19 TGTGCCAGTACCCCCGGAGGATTTGGGTACGAGCAGTACTTC CASTPGGFGYEQYF
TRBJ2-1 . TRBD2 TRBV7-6 TGTGCCAGCAGCATAAGCGGGGTGACACTGTTCTTC CASSISGVTLFF
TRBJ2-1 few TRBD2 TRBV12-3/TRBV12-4 TGTGCCAGCAGTTGGGGGGGGAGCTCCTACAATGAGCAGTTCTTC CASSWGGSSYNEQFF
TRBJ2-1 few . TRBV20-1 TGCAGTGCTAGTGCAGGGGACAATGAGCAGTTCTTC CSASAGDNEQFF
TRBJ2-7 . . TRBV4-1 TGCGCCAGCAGCCAAGAATGGGGGGTATTGTCCTACGAGCAGTACTTC CASSQEWGVLSYEQYF
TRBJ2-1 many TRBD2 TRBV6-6 TGTGCCAGCAGCCCTCTAGCGGGGCACTACAATGAGCAGTTCTTC CASSPLAGHYNEQFF
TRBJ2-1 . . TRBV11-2 TGTGCCAGTAGGTGGGGGTCCTACAATGAGCAGTTCTTC CASRWGSYNEQFF
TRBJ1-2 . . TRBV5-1 TGCGCCAGCAGCCCCGGGTTGTGGCAGAGTAACTATGGCTACACCTTC CASSPGLWQSNYGYTF
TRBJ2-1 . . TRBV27 TGTGCCAGCAGTCCTTGGGGTCGGAGTAATGAGCAGTTCTTC CASSPWGRSNEQFF
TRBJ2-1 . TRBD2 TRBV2 TGTGCCAGCAGCCTAGCGGGGGCCCCCAATGAGCAGTTCTTC CASSLAGAPNEQFF
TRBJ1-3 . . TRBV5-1 TGCGCCAGCAGTGGTGGCCGGACTGGAAACACCATATATTTT CASSGGRTGNTIYF
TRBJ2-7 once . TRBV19 TGTGCCACCCGACTATGGACAGATAGCTACGAGCAGTACTTC CATRLWTDSYEQYF
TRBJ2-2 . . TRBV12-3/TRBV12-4 TGTGCCAGCACCGGCGGGCAGGGGAAAACCGGGGAGCTGTTTTTT CASTGGQGKTGELFF
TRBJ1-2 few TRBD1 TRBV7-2 TGTGCCAGCAGCTCGGAGGACAGGGGGCTCTACTATGGCTACACCTTC CASSSEDRGLYYGYTF
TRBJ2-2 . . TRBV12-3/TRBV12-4 TGTGCCAGCAGTCCCGGGGACTACACCGGGGAGCTGTTTTTT CASSPGDYTGELFF
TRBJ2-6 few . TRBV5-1 TGCGCCAGCAGCTTGGTGGGGTACTCTGGGGCCAACGTCCTGACTTTC CASSLVGYSGANVLTF
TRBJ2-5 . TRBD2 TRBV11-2 TGTGCCAGCAGCTTATACTCCCCTAGCGGGGGGCGAAGGCAAGAGACCCAGTACTTC CASSLYSPSGGRRQETQYF
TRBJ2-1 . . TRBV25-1 TGTGCCAGCAGTGAACTTGGCAATGAGCAGTTCTTC CASSELGNEQFF
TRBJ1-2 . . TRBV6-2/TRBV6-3 TGTGCCAGCAGTTACTCGACGACGGGTGGCTACACCTTC CASSYSTTGGYTF
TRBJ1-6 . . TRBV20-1 TGCAGTGCTCCCTCTCGGGGGTTGCGGAATTCACCCCTCCACTTT CSAPSRGLRNSPLHF
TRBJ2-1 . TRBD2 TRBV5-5 TGTGCCAGCAGCTGGTGGGGGGGCAATGAGCAGTTCTTC CASSWWGGNEQFF
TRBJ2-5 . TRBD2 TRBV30 TGTGCCTGGGATACTAGCGGGGTAGGAGAGACCCAGTACTTC CAWDTSGVGETQYF
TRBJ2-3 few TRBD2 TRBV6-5 TGTGCCAGCAGGGGACTAGCGGGGGATAATACGCAGTATTTT CASRGLAGDNTQYF
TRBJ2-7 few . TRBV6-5 TGTGCCAGCAGTTACTCGATAGGTTCCAGGGCGATGGAGCAGTACTTC CASSYSIGSRAMEQYF
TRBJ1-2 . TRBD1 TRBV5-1 TGCGCCAGCAGCTTGTCCGGGACAGGGGTTAGCTACACCTTC CASSLSGTGVSYTF
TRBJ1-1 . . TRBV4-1 TGCGCCAGCAGCCAAGAAATCCCGGTGAACACTGAAGCTTTCTTT CASSQEIPVNTEAFF
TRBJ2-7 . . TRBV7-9 TGTGCCAGCAGCTCAGGACGGGACGGCTCTGTTGGGCAGTACTTC CASSSGRDGSVGQYF
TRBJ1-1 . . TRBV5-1 TGCGCCAGCCGTTGGCGGGATATAGGGAACACTGAAGCTTTCTTT CASRWRDIGNTEAFF
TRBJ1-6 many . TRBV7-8 TGTGCCAGCGGGTCAGGGATCTGGAATTCACCCCTCCACTTT CASGSGIWNSPLHF
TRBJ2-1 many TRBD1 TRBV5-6 TGTGCCAGCAAATCCCGGGACAGGGGTCGGAATGAGCAGTTCTTC CASKSRDRGRNEQFF
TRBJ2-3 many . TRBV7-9 TGTGCCAGCAGCAGACTTCCAGATACGCAGTATTTT CASSRLPDTQYF
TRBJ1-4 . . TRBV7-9 TGTGCCAGCAGCAGATACGAGGGGCAGAATGAAAAACTGTTTTTT CASSRYEGQNEKLFF
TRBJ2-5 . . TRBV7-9 TGTGCCAGCACCAAGCCGTCGGGGGAAGGGGAGACCCAGTACTTC CASTKPSGEGETQYF
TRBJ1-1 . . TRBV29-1 TGCAGCGCCGGGTGGGGGAACACTGAAGCTTTCTTT CSAGWGNTEAFF
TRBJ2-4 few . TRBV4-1 TGCGCCAGCAGCCGGGGACCTATGGTAGCCAAAAACATTCAGTACTTC CASSRGPMVAKNIQYF
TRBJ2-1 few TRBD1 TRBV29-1 TGCAGCGTGGAAGCGACAGGGCTCCTAGGCGATGAGCAGTTCTTC CSVEATGLLGDEQFF
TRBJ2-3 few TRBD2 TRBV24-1 TGTGCCACCAGTGTCGGGAGGGATACGCAGTATTTT CATSVGRDTQYF
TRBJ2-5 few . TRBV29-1 TGCAGCGGAGAAGATCAAGAGACCCAGTACTTC CSGEDQETQYF
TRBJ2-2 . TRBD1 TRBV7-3 TGTGCCAGCAGCGATGGGACAGGGCTACCCGGGGAGCTGTTTTTT CASSDGTGLPGELFF
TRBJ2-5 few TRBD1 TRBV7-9 TGTGCCAGCAGCTTCATACAGGGGAGAGAAGAGACCCAGTACTTC CASSFIQGREETQYF
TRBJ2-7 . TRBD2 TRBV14 TGTGCCAGCAGCCTCCTCGGACTAGCGGGGGACGAGCAGTACTTC CASSLLGLAGDEQYF
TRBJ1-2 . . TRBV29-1 TGCAGCGTTGAAGGAGATTATGGCTACACCTTC CSVEGDYGYTF
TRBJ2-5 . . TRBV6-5 TGTGCCAGCAGTTACGGAGGGCATCCCAGGAGGACCCAGTACTTC CASSYGGHPRRTQYF
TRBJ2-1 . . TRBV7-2 TGTGCCAGCAGTATGTACAGGGCCTACAATGAGCAGTTCTTC CASSMYRAYNEQFF
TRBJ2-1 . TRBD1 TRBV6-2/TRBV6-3 TGTGCCAGCTGCTTCACAGGGGTCAATGAGCAGTCCTTC CASCFTGVNEQSF
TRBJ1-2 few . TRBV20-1 TGCAGTGCTAGCCCCGGGTTATATGGCTACACCTTC CSASPGLYGYTF
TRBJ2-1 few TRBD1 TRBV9 TGTGCCAGCAGCGTAACGGGACAGGTCTTCGATGAGCAGTTCTTC CASSVTGQVFDEQFF
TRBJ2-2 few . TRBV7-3 TGTGCCAGCAGCGGCCCGGGGGGCGCGAACACCGGGGAGCTGTTTTTT CASSGPGGANTGELFF
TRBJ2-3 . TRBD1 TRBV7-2 TGTGCCAGCAGCTTATCACAGGGGCCCTCCACAGATACGCAGTATTTT CASSLSQGPSTDTQYF
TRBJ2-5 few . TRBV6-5 TGTGCCAGCAGCGCCCCGGGAGAGACCCAGTACTTC CASSAPGETQYF